Described below is a single TCR beta chain sequence and its context. The antigen is unknown. Sampled blood was obtained at baseline, cycle 4 day 1, and cycle 7 day 1. This sample was included in a study of OX40 agonist ivuxolimab in advanced cancers. Repertoires were generated with immunoSEQ multiplex PCR, while TCRdb's copy carries only in-frame clones and drops some. The table has fewer than 70,000 clones, around 87% seen once. Points from the study as a whole: CD4+ T cells averaged fewer expanded clones than CD8+ T cells. Clonal expansion in partial responders at 0.1-3.0 mg/kg ranked among the lowest.

Trimming removed 5 bases at V and 1 base at J, with 11 bases between. The CDR3 extends over 14 amino acids. The germline gives CDR1 SGHVS, CDR2 FQNEAQ. The source of this sequence is an adult with an advanced solid tumor such as melanoma, head and neck, liver or kidney cancer. The sequences come from CD4+ or CD8+ T cells sorted from blood, collected in a trial of the OX40 agonist ivuxolimab. The chain combines TRBV7-8 with TRBJ1-1, with D possibly TRBD1 on 6 matching bases. The CDR3, as DNA: TGTGCCAGCAGCACCCAGGGGACGAACACTGAAGCTTTCTTT. It specifies CASSTQGTNTEAFF. Drawing the rest from reference TRBV7-8 and TRBJ1-1, the complete variable domain is GAGVSQSPRYKVAKRGQDVALRCDPISGHVSLFWYQQALGQGPEFLTYFQNEAQLDKSGLPSDRFFAERPEGSVSTLKIQRTQQEDSAVYLCASSTQGTNTEAFFGQGTRLTVV.